These T cell receptor beta chains were read from a single sample in a study of response to subunit inactivated influenza vaccine. One entry per CDR3 protein, called by TCRdb with MiXCR from the RT-PCR reads. The sample holds 500,000 to 750,000 distinct CDR3 sequences, 11% to 15% seen once. This sample comprised PBMCs from blood, obtained 11 to 12 days after vaccination. These receptors were taken from a man aged 45 to 65 who received an inactivated influenza vaccine. CDR3s include the opening cysteine and the closing phenylalanine or tryptophan. A D gene is named only where the DNA matches it firmly. A row's size may be missing; if present it is once, few, many or a size class.

TRBD2,TRBV29-1,TRBJ2-1,NA,TGCAGCGTTGAAGACCCGGGAGGTGCTTACAATGAGCAGTTCTTC,CSVEDPGGAYNEQFF
TRBD1,TRBV7-9,TRBJ2-7,NA,TGTGCCAGCAGCCCCACGGACAGGGTAGACGAGCAGTACTTC,CASSPTDRVDEQYF
TRBD1,TRBV12-3/TRBV12-4,TRBJ2-1,few,TGTGCCAGCAGGCGGGACAGGCCCTACAATGAGCAGTTCTTC,CASRRDRPYNEQFF
NA,TRBV6-1,TRBJ2-5,NA,TGTGCCAGCAGTCGACAGGCCGAGGGGAAGGCCCAGTACTTC,CASSRQAEGKAQYF
TRBD2,TRBV6-1,TRBJ2-3,NA,TGTGCCAGCAGCCGCAGTGGCGGGAGGGCAGATACGCAGTATTTT,CASSRSGGRADTQYF
TRBD2,TRBV20-1,TRBJ2-2,few,TGCAGTGCTAGAGATCGAGCGGGGGGGAACACCGGGGAGCTGTTTTTT,CSARDRAGGNTGELFF
TRBD2,TRBV11-1,TRBJ2-7,few,TGTGCCAGCAGCCCTACACCACGTCTAGCGGGAGGATTGTACGAGCAGTACTTC,CASSPTPRLAGGLYEQYF
TRBD1,TRBV6-5,TRBJ2-3,NA,TGTGCCAGCAGTTACTCGGCGACAGGGGCCGTGGGGACAGATACGCAGTATTTT,CASSYSATGAVGTDTQYF
NA,TRBV11-2,TRBJ2-3,NA,TGTGCCAGCAGCTTAGAAAGCCCCTTTCTGTCGGGGGAAGGAGATACGCAGTATTTT,CASSLESPFLSGEGDTQYF
NA,TRBV6-2/TRBV6-3,TRBJ2-1,NA,TGTGCCAGCAGTTATCGGATGGGCTCCTACAATGAGCAGTTCTTC,CASSYRMGSYNEQFF
TRBD1,TRBV9,TRBJ2-3,NA,TGTGCCAGCAGTCCCAGGGGGTCGAAGACAGATACGCAGTATTTT,CASSPRGSKTDTQYF
NA,TRBV20-1,TRBJ2-3,NA,TGCAGTGCTAGTCATCCTAATAGCGGTATCACAGATACGCAGTATTTT,CSASHPNSGITDTQYF
TRBD1,TRBV20-1,TRBJ2-3,NA,TGCAGTGCTAGTACTACAGGGGGCGGCACAGATACGCAGTATTTT,CSASTTGGGTDTQYF
NA,TRBV15,TRBJ2-7,NA,TGTGCCACCAGCAGGGAGATAGACAAGTACTCCTACGAGCAGTACTTC,CATSREIDKYSYEQYF
TRBD2,TRBV5-6,TRBJ2-5,few,TGTGCCAGCAGCCTGACTAGCGGGGTCTTGGAGACCCAGTACTTC,CASSLTSGVLETQYF
TRBD1,TRBV4-1,TRBJ2-7,many,TGCGCCAGCAGAAAGACCAGGGACAGGGGATCCTACGAGCAGTACTTC,CASRKTRDRGSYEQYF
NA,TRBV18,TRBJ2-7,NA,TGCGCCAGCTCACCAGCGACGACCTACGAGCAGTACTTC,CASSPATTYEQYF
TRBD1,TRBV7-9,TRBJ2-1,NA,TGTGCCGCGGGACAGGGGAACAATGAGCAGTTCTTC,CAAGQGNNEQFF
TRBD1,TRBV9,TRBJ1-4,few,TGTGCCAGCAGCGGACGGACAGGGATCGGTGAAAAACTGTTTTTT,CASSGRTGIGEKLFF
NA,TRBV6-1,TRBJ1-2,NA,TGTGCCAGCAGCCCGGACAGCTCGAATGGCTACACCTTC,CASSPDSSNGYTF
NA,TRBV4-1,TRBJ1-2,many,TGCGCCAGCAGCCAAGTATTTAGCTTCTATGGCTACACCTTC,CASSQVFSFYGYTF
NA,TRBV6-5,TRBJ1-2,NA,TGTGCCAGCAGTTACGGCGGAGGGGACTATGGCTACACCTTC,CASSYGGGDYGYTF
TRBD2,TRBV19,TRBJ2-7,NA,TGTGCCAGTGGACTAGCGGGAGGGTCCGAGCAGTACTTC,CASGLAGGSEQYF
TRBD2,TRBV7-8,TRBJ2-3,NA,TGTGCCAGCAGCTTAGGGACTAGCGGGGGGTCTCAACAAGATACGCAGTATTTT,CASSLGTSGGSQQDTQYF
TRBD2,TRBV5-1,TRBJ2-3,few,TGCGCCAGCAGCGATGGCGGGAGGGTGGTGACAGATACGCAGTATTTT,CASSDGGRVVTDTQYF
NA,TRBV5-1,TRBJ2-3,NA,TGTGCCAGCAGTTTGAAGGGGGGCACAGATACGCAGTATTTT,CASSLKGGTDTQYF
TRBD1,TRBV5-1,TRBJ1-1,many,TGCGCCAGCAGCCTAGCTACAGGGGGCCAAGGGGGCACTGAAGCTTTCTTT,CASSLATGGQGGTEAFF
TRBD2,TRBV11-2,TRBJ2-5,few,TGTGCCAGCAGCTTAGATTGGGAGCGGGGGAATCAAGAGACCCAGTACTTC,CASSLDWERGNQETQYF
NA,TRBV15,TRBJ1-1,many,TGTGCCACCAGCAGAGATCGCGGGAACACTGAAGCTTTCTTT,CATSRDRGNTEAFF
TRBD2,TRBV11-1,TRBJ2-1,NA,TGTGCCAGCAGCCCTAGGACTAGCGGGGGGTCGAGCTCCTACAATGAGCAGTTCTTC,CASSPRTSGGSSSYNEQFF
NA,TRBV20-1,TRBJ1-1,many,TGCAGTGCTAGAGATTTCCCCCTCGGAACGGAAGCTTTCTTT,CSARDFPLGTEAFF
TRBD2,TRBV6-5,TRBJ2-1,NA,TGTGCCAGCAGTACTACTAGCGGGAGCTACAATGAGCAGTTCTTC,CASSTTSGSYNEQFF
NA,TRBV4-1,TRBJ1-1,NA,TGCGCCAGCAGCGGGAATGGCGAGGACACTGAAGCTTTCTTT,CASSGNGEDTEAFF
NA,TRBV12-3/TRBV12-4,TRBJ1-2,few,TGTGCCAGCAGTTTGTCAGGGGTTGGCTACACCTTC,CASSLSGVGYTF
NA,TRBV6-5,TRBJ2-3,NA,TGTGCCAGCAGTTACTCTTCGGCACGGGGGCAAGATACGCAGTATTTT,CASSYSSARGQDTQYF
NA,TRBV7-8,TRBJ2-3,NA,TGTGCCAGCAGCTTAGAGGGGGTCCTATCTAGCACAGATACGCAGTATTTT,CASSLEGVLSSTDTQYF
NA,TRBV20-1,TRBJ1-4,NA,TGCAGTGCTCGCCGGGACCCTAATGAAAAACTGTTTTTT,CSARRDPNEKLFF
NA,TRBV2,TRBJ2-3,many,TGTGCCAGCAGTGAAGCTCGGGAACTAGCCCGTTTT,CASSEARELARF
TRBD2,TRBV3-1,TRBJ2-4,few,TGTGCCAGCAGCCCCCGGGCGGGGGGAACGCCTAAAAACATTCAGTACTTC,CASSPRAGGTPKNIQYF
NA,TRBV29-1,TRBJ1-2,NA,TGCAGCGTTGGCGGCTACACCTTC,CSVGGYTF
TRBD2,TRBV15,TRBJ2-3,NA,TGTGCCACCAGCACCCCAATAGCGGGGGCCCGCACAGATACGCAGTATTTT,CATSTPIAGARTDTQYF
TRBD1,TRBV10-3,TRBJ2-7,NA,TGTGCCATCAGACCGGGACAGGAGGCCTACGAGCAGTACTTC,CAIRPGQEAYEQYF
TRBD1,TRBV3-1,TRBJ1-4,NA,TGTGCCAGCAGCCATACGACGAGGGGGCTCACTAATGAAAAACTGTTTTTT,CASSHTTRGLTNEKLFF
NA,TRBV7-9,TRBJ2-5,NA,TGTGCCAGCAGCTTAGGGGAAAATTGGGAGGAGACCCAGTACTTC,CASSLGENWEETQYF
NA,TRBV28,TRBJ2-7,NA,TGTGCCAGCACCCTATCCCCGAGCTCCTACGAGCAGTACTTC,CASTLSPSSYEQYF
NA,TRBV20-1,TRBJ1-3,NA,TGCAGTGCCCGAGGGGTGACTGGAAACACCATATATTTT,CSARGVTGNTIYF
TRBD2,TRBV6-2/TRBV6-3,TRBJ2-2,NA,TGTGCCAGCAGTTACTATCCTAGCGGGGTAACCGGGGAGCTGTTTTTT,CASSYYPSGVTGELFF